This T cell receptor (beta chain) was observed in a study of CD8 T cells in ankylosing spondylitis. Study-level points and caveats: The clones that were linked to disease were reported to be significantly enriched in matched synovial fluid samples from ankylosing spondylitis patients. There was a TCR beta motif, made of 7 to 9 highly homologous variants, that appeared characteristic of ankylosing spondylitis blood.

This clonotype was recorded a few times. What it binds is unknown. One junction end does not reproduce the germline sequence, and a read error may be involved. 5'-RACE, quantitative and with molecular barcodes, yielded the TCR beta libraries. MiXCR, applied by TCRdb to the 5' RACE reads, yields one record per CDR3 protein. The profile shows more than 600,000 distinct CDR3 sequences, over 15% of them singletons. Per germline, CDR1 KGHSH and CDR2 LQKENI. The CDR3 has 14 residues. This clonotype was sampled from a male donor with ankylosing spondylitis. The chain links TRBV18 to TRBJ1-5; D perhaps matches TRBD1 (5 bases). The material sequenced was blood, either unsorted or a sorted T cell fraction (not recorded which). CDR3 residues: CASSPAGNTQPQHF. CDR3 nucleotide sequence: TGTGCCAGTTCACCAGCAGGGAACACTCAGCCCCAGCATTTT.